This TCR beta chain appears in the sequencing data of a study of T cell repertoires in cytomegalovirus infection. The junction had 11 bases not matched to a gene; V was cut back by 5 bases and J by 8 bases. The germline V gene encodes CDR1 DFQATT and CDR2 SNEGSKA (reference sequence). This CDR3 is 15 amino acids long. TCRdb redid the calling of the reads with MiXCR, one entry per CDR3 protein. The sample holds 210,000 or so distinct CDR3 sequences, approximately 7% seen once. The sample holds many counts of this clonotype. The chain recombines TRBV20-1 with TRBJ1-3; 11 bases are a match to TRBD1. Sequenced sample: PBMCs. The clonotype comes from a human donor in good health (CMV status not recorded). Some clones in this sample may be carry-over from other donors' samples. The CDR3 nucleotides are TGCAGTGCTTTTCCGGACAGGGGGCGAGAGGACACCATATATTTT. Its protein product is CSAFPDRGREDTIYF.